Presented here are 14 T cell receptor beta chains from one specimen sequenced in a study of cytomegalovirus exposure and HLA in healthy donors. It was with 60 Vbeta and 13 Jbeta primers that the PCR ran. Sequencing used immunoSEQ multiplex PCR; TCRdb keeps in-frame clones, though not all of them. The sample includes 100,000 to 150,000 clones, roughly 80% seen only once; the top ten take around 4.1%. The sample comprised PBMCs. The receptors come from a woman between 40 and 50 years old in good health and CMV-seronegative.

This rearrangement joins TRBV9 to TRBJ2-2; 13 nucleotides agree with TRBD2. V was clipped by 4 bases and J by 7 bases; unmatched bases: 13. The CDR3 contains 18 residues. Germline V gene sequence: CDR1 SGDLS, CDR2 YYNGEE. The CDR3 loop is CASSSRGLAGKSDGELFF. The CDR3 nucleotides read TGTGCCAGCAGCTCCCGGGGACTAGCGGGGAAATCGGACGGGGAGCTGTTTTTT.

The chain is built from TRBV19 and TRBJ1-1; 7 bases fit TRBD1. Per the germline V gene, CDR1 is LNHDA and CDR2 is SQIVND (reference sequence). V was pared by 9 bases and J by 10 bases, with 8 bases of the junction left unmatched. This CDR3 contains 11 residues. In nucleotides, the CDR3 is TGTGCCAGCCGGGACAGAAGGGGAGCTTTCTTT. Amino acids: CASRDRRGAFF.

The chain is built from TRBV7-8 and TRBJ1-2; possibly TRBD1 for D (6 bases). From germline, CDR1 is SGHVS and CDR2 FQNEAQ. The V end was cut by 1 base, the J end by 6 bases, with 18 bases between. The length of the CDR3 is 16 residues. DNA for the CDR3: TGTGCCAGCAGCTTAGTTACAGGGCCCTCTTCCCATGGCTACACCTTC. This codes for CASSLVTGPSSHGYTF.

The chain links TRBV18 to TRBJ1-2; D is undetermined. With 6 bases removed from V and 0 bases from J, the gap between germline ends came to 8 bases. Germline CDR1 KGHSH, CDR2 LQKENI. The CDR3 has 13 amino acids. CDR3 region: CASSPETNYGYTF. CDR3 sequence (DNA): TGTGCCAGCTCCCCCGAGACTAACTATGGCTACACCTTC.

The chain recombines TRBV4-1 with TRBJ2-2, with a weak D call TRBD1 (6 bases). V gave up 0 bases and J gave up 4 bases, with 12 bases separating them. CDR1 is MGHRA and CDR2 is YSYEKL in the germline V gene. The CDR3 has 16 amino acids. The CDR3 DNA reads TGCGCCAGCAGCCAAGATCCCCGAGGGGGCACCGGGGAGCTGTTTTTT. Encoded protein: CASSQDPRGGTGELFF.

A note on this clone: Other DNA sequences within the sample encode an identical CDR3. The chain carries TRBV5-1 and TRBJ1-1, with D maybe TRBD1 (5 bases). The CDR3 length is 14 residues. V shed 4 bases and J shed 1 base, with 11 bases lying between them. Germline V gene sequence: CDR1 SGHRS, CDR2 YFSETQ. The CDR3 DNA reads TGCGCCAGCAGCCCGCGGCAGGGGAACACTGAAGCTTTCTTT. Translated, it gives CASSPRQGNTEAFF.

The chain carries TRBV11-2 and TRBJ2-4; a possible D gene is TRBD1 (5 bases). Germline V gene data show CDR1 as SGHAT and CDR2 as FQNNGV. Trimming removed 2 bases at V and 1 base at J, with 12 bases between. This CDR3 region has 16 residues. The CDR3 coding sequence is TGTGCCAGCAGCTTAAAAACAGGCATGGCCAAAAACATTCAGTACTTC. Translation: CASSLKTGMAKNIQYF.

CDR3 loop: CASSHYTGELFF. In DNA form, the CDR3 reads TGTGCCAGCAGTCACTACACCGGGGAGCTGTTTTTT. The V and J genes are TRBV27 and TRBJ2-2; D unresolved. Germline CDR1 is MNHEY and CDR2 is SMNVEV (reference sequence). The CDR3 length is 12 residues. With 5 bases removed from V and 3 bases from J, the gap between germline ends came to 4 bases.

To note about this clone: The CDR3 end shows no conserved phenylalanine or tryptophan, and so a read error is likely. The DNA is left out, because the CDR3 cannot be placed on it with certainty; the CDR3 is given as TCRdb lists it. The chain employs TRBV5-1 and TRBJ1-2. Including both end residues, the CDR3 is 10 amino acids long. The germline V gene encodes CDR1 SGHRS and CDR2 YFSETQ. CDR3 in amino acids: CASSTRGDGC.

This chain uses TRBV4-1 with TRBJ1-2; 7 bases map to TRBD1. The CDR3 has 15 residues. V was clipped by 4 bases and J by 0 bases; unmatched bases: 5. Per germline, CDR1 MGHRA and CDR2 YSYEKL. CDR3 residues: CASSLRTGANYGYTF. CDR3 nucleotides: TGCGCCAGCAGCCTCCGGACAGGAGCTAACTATGGCTACACCTTC.

The chain employs TRBV5-4 and TRBJ2-1; 14 bases are shared with TRBD2. The CDR3 sequence is 16 residues long. The V and J ends lost 3 bases and 2 bases, in that order; junction bases with no gene match: 1. CDR1 SGHNT and CDR2 YYREEE come from the germline V gene (reference sequence). CDR3 bases: TGTGCCAGCAGCTGGGGACTAGCGGGGGCCTACAATGAGCAGTTCTTC. It yields the protein CASSWGLAGAYNEQFF.

The chain recombines TRBV28 with TRBJ2-7, with D possibly TRBD1 on 7 matching bases. Germline CDR1 is MDHEN and CDR2 is SYDVKM. V lost 5 bases and J lost 2, with 16 bases in between. This CDR3 contains 15 residues. CDR3: CASSAGGTVPYEQYF. The CDR3 bases are TGTGCCAGCAGTGCGGGCGGGACAGTCCCCTACGAGCAGTACTTC.

The CDR3 protein is CASSPRDTASEQYF. In DNA form, the CDR3 reads TGTGCCAGCAGCCCGAGGGACACCGCTAGCGAGCAGTACTTC. The V and J genes are TRBV7-2 and TRBJ2-7; D is perhaps TRBD1 (6 bases). The length of the CDR3 is 14 residues. Trimming cost V 5 bases and J 6 bases, with 17 bases left between them. Germline CDR1 and CDR2: SGHTA and FQGNSA.

The chain recombines TRBV7-6 with TRBJ1-1; no definite D call. CDR3 length equals 14 residues. CDR1 is SGHVS, CDR2 FNYEAQ, per germline. Trimming removed 3 bases from V and 4 bases from J, with 12 bases in between. Written as DNA, the CDR3 is TGTGCCAGCAGCTTGGAGGGCCCGGTCACTGAAGCTTTCTTT. It codes for CASSLEGPVTEAFF.